Below, 31 T cell receptor beta chains from the same sample are listed, as sequenced in a study of human T cells and chemical hapten exposure (dated by TCRdb to the early 2020s). The method behind the library was RACE. Reads for this sample came from a NextSeq 500. TCRdb handled the public reads itself, with Q25 trimming in fastp and clone calling in MiXCR, and kept productive beta chains. Rows with one shared CDR3 protein collapse into an entry with the most common genes and DNA. Within this sample are 100,000 or so distinct CDR3 sequences, with around 35% of them counted one time only. Of the sample, around 2.7% is held by the ten largest clones. The sample's time point, from its label and the paper: patch test 3, about 24 weeks after DPC sensitization. Explained via the paper, the treatment or condition label denotes: therapeutic diphenylcyclopropenone sensitization with weekly scalp DPC. The input for sequencing was whole blood, taken in connection with sensitization to the hapten diphenylcyclopropenone (DPC). Receptors were obtained from a middle-aged man with alopecia areata. Some clones in this sample may be carry-over from other donors' samples.

The chain links TRBV20-1 to TRBJ2-5; D might be TRBD2 (6 bases). The CDR3 has 14 residues. Germline-derived CDR1 and CDR2 are DFQATT and SNEGSKA (reference sequence). V was shortened by 5 bases and J by 2 bases, with 15 bases between the two germline ends. The CDR3 reads CSAYPGLLQETQYF. As DNA, the CDR3 is TGCAGTGCTTATCCGGGACTTTTACAAGAGACCCAGTACTTC.

The CDR3 spells CASSGSGLSTDTQYF. CDR3 in DNA: TGTGCCAGCAGCGGATCCGGACTGAGCACAGATACGCAGTATTTT. The chain uses TRBV11-2 and TRBJ2-3; tentatively, D is TRBD2 (5 bases). Trimming removed 5 bases at V and 0 bases at J, with 12 bases between. The V gene's germline CDR1 is SGHAT and CDR2 FQNNGV. This CDR3 contains 15 residues.

The rearrangement uses TRBV29-1 and TRBJ2-3, with 8 bases aligning to TRBD2. Germline assignment: CDR1 SQVTM and CDR2 ANQGSEA. The CDR3 sequence is 13 residues long. V shed 1 base and J 6 bases; nucleotides not matched to a gene: 3. The CDR3 DNA is TGCAGCGTTGAAGGTAGCGGGATTGATACGCAGTATTTT. As protein: CSVEGSGIDTQYF.

J is TRBJ2-5 and V is TRBV7-9, with D tentatively TRBD1 (6 bases). V was trimmed by 4 bases and J by 5 bases, leaving 17 bases between them. Germline loops: CDR1 SEHNR, CDR2 FQNEAQ (reference sequence). This CDR3 region has 15 residues. The CDR3 here is CASSSTGRSRETQYF. For the CDR3, the DNA is TGTGCCAGCAGCTCCACAGGGAGAAGCCGGGAGACCCAGTACTTC.

This clonotype was recorded only once. The chain is built from TRBV29-1 and TRBJ1-2; 9 nucleotides line up with TRBD1. Looked up from germline, CDR1 is SQVTM and CDR2 is ANQGSEA. The CDR3 contains 13 residues. Trimming took 6 bases from V and 8 from J; bases not matched to a gene: 10. The CDR3 region is CSVELQGARGYTF. DNA for the CDR3: TGCAGCGTGGAACTACAGGGGGCGCGAGGCTACACCTTC.

The chain is built from TRBV5-1 and TRBJ2-1; tentatively, D is TRBD2 (6 bases). Trimming cost V 5 bases and J 5 bases, with 8 bases left between them. Germline V gives CDR1 SGHRS, CDR2 YFSETQ. There are 12 residues in the CDR3. DNA for the CDR3: TGCGCCAGCAGAGGAGGGGACAATGAGCAGTTCTTC. Encoded protein: CASRGGDNEQFF.

The chain joins TRBV5-4 to TRBJ2-3; TRBD2 is a possible D gene (6 bases). Germline assignment: CDR1 SGHNT and CDR2 YYREEE (reference sequence). The CDR3 is 16 residues long. V lost 3 bases, J lost 2 bases, and 16 bases lay in between. The CDR3 region is CASSSRRDFPTDTQYF. CDR3 coding DNA: TGTGCCAGCAGCTCCCGAAGGGACTTTCCCACAGATACGCAGTATTTT.

This clonotype was seen a few times. The chain carries TRBV13 and TRBJ2-7, with 9 bases identical to TRBD2. With V trimmed by 6 bases and J by 1 base, 10 bases remained unmatched. The CDR3 loop spans 16 amino acids. Per germline, CDR1 PRHDT and CDR2 FYEKMQ (reference sequence). The CDR3 loop is CASRQAGTSRSYEQYV. The CDR3 DNA reads TGTGCCAGCAGGCAAGCCGGGACTAGCAGGTCCTACGAGCAGTACGTC.

This chain uses TRBV10-3 with TRBJ2-5; 8 nucleotides match TRBD2. Trimming cost V 3 bases and J 2 bases; bases outside gene matches: 2. The CDR3 is 14 amino acids. From germline, CDR1 is ENHRY and CDR2 SYGVKD. The CDR3 sequence: CAISETSGQETQYF. The CDR3 DNA sequence: TGTGCCATCAGTGAAACTAGCGGACAAGAGACCCAGTACTTC.

The genes are TRBV2 and TRBJ2-1; 9 bases align to TRBD2. CDR1 is SNHLY and CDR2 is FYNNEI in the germline V gene. The CDR3 loop spans 15 amino acids. J lost 5 bases, V lost 3 bases, and 5 bases had no gene match. The DNA of the CDR3 is TGTGCCAGCAGTGAGGGCCTAGCGGGGAACAATGAGCAGTTCTTC. Its protein product is CASSEGLAGNNEQFF.

This clonotype was observed a handful of times. The chain's CDR3 is CASTRVWPYGYTF. As DNA, the CDR3 is TGTGCCAGCACCAGAGTATGGCCCTATGGCTACACCTTC. The V and J genes are TRBV6-2 or TRBV6-3 and TRBJ1-2; D gene unclear. Per the germline V gene, CDR1 is MNHEY and CDR2 is SVGEGT. V lost 7 bases, J lost 4 bases, and 13 bases lay in between. This CDR3 comprises 13 residues.

This clonotype appeared a few times. The chain carries TRBV7-9 and TRBJ2-1; 11 bases align to TRBD2. Germline V lookup: CDR1 SEHNR, CDR2 FQNEAQ (reference sequence). This CDR3 contains 14 residues. V lost 7 bases to trimming and J lost 5 bases; unmatched junction nucleotides: 4. CDR3 bases: TGTGCCAGCACCCTAGCGGGAGGTCACAATGAGCAGTTCTTC. Amino acids: CASTLAGGHNEQFF.

The chain is built from TRBV28 and TRBJ2-7; 8 bases fit TRBD1. Germline V gives CDR1 MDHEN, CDR2 SYDVKM. The CDR3 covers 14 residues. Trimming took 6 bases from V and 7 from J; bases not matched to a gene: 11. The CDR3, as DNA: TGTGCCAGCAGACCACCTCAGGGGGCTGGAGAGCAGTACTTC. Translation: CASRPPQGAGEQYF.

The chain has TRBV25-1 and TRBJ2-2; 11 bases align to TRBD1. The CDR3 is 16 residues long. Germline CDR1 and CDR2: MGHDK and SYGVNS. Germline trimming cut 3 bases from V and 4 bases from J; bases unmatched to any gene: 4. This CDR3 is CASSEWTGGVTGELFF. The CDR3 DNA is TGTGCCAGCAGTGAGTGGACAGGGGGCGTCACCGGGGAGCTGTTTTTT.

There are a few counts of this clonotype. The rearrangement links TRBV10-3 to TRBJ2-3, with 8 bases lining up with TRBD2. CDR3 length: 16 amino acids. Looked up from germline, CDR1 is ENHRY and CDR2 is SYGVKD. V shed 5 bases and J 5 bases; nucleotides not matched to a gene: 12. The CDR3, as DNA: TGTGCCATCAGTTCCCCGGGGGGGACACTCGGAGATACGCAGTATTTT. It translates to CAISSPGGTLGDTQYF.

The rearrangement uses TRBV7-8 and TRBJ2-7; the D gene is possibly TRBD1 (5 bases). Germline CDR1 reads SGHVS; CDR2 reads FQNEAQ. V lost 1 base to trimming and J lost 2 bases, with 9 bases between them. This CDR3 is 14 amino acids long. The DNA of the CDR3 is TGTGCCAGCAGCTTAGAGGTCAGGGCCTACGAGCAGTACGTC. This codes for CASSLEVRAYEQYV.

V usage is TRBV7-2 and J usage is TRBJ2-1, with D perhaps TRBD1 (5 bases). Germline lookup yields CDR1 SGHTA and CDR2 FQGNSA. This CDR3 is built from 16 residues. V shed 5 bases and J shed 0 bases, with 14 bases lying between them. CDR3 loop: CASSPPGQGSYNEQFF. The CDR3 DNA reads as TGTGCCAGCAGCCCGCCTGGGCAGGGCTCCTACAATGAGCAGTTCTTC.

The V call is TRBV3-2, the J call TRBJ1-1. TRBV3-2 is a pseudogene locus. The CDR3 has 16 amino acids. The CDR3 region is CASSPDLSSMNTEAFF. DNA for the CDR3: TGTGCCAGCAGCCCAGATCTGTCTTCTATGAACACTGAAGCTTTCTTT.

The rearrangement links TRBV30 to TRBJ2-6; D possibly corresponds to TRBD2 (5 bases). The CDR3 extends over 15 amino acids. The germline V gene encodes CDR1 GTSNPN and CDR2 SVGIG (reference sequence). V was trimmed by 2 bases and J by 0 bases, leaving 8 bases between them. CDR3 sequence: CAWSPGNSGANVLTF. The CDR3 coding sequence is TGTGCCTGGAGTCCCGGGAACTCTGGGGCCAACGTCCTGACTTTC.

The chain has TRBV7-9 and TRBJ2-4, with 11 bases matching TRBD1. This CDR3 is 16 amino acids long. Germline trimming cut 5 bases from V and 5 bases from J; bases unmatched to any gene: 8. Germline CDR1 SEHNR, CDR2 FQNEAQ (reference sequence). CDR3 sequence (DNA): TGTGCCAGCAGCACCCGGACAGGGGGCGGTGAAAACATTCAGTACTTC. This encodes CASSTRTGGGENIQYF.

The V and J genes are TRBV14 and TRBJ2-1; D gene unclear. The CDR3 is made up of 12 amino acids. Trimming removed 1 base from V and 9 bases from J, with 7 bases in between. Per the germline V gene, CDR1 is SGHDN and CDR2 is FVKESK. The CDR3 region is CASSQGLGEQFF. The CDR3 bases are TGTGCCAGCAGCCAAGGGCTCGGTGAGCAGTTCTTC. The full variable domain, completed using reference TRBV14 and TRBJ2-1, is EAGVTQFPSHSVIEKGQTVTLRCDPISGHDNLYWYRRVMGKEIKFLLHFVKESKQDESGMPNNRFLAERTGGTYSTLKVQPAELEDSGVYFCASSQGLGEQFFGPGTRLTVL.

This clonotype was counted only a few times. The chain employs TRBV6-1 and TRBJ1-2, with D uncertain. The CDR3 totals 15 residues. The germline V and J ends were trimmed by 2 bases and 3 bases, with 13 bases remaining between them. Germline V gene sequence: CDR1 MNHNS, CDR2 SASEGT. CDR3 protein: CASSEKRTSDYGYTF. CDR3 in DNA: TGTGCCAGCAGTGAAAAAAGGACTTCTGACTATGGCTACACCTTC.

This chain links TRBV24-1 with TRBJ2-1, with D uncertain. Germline assignment: CDR1 KGHDR and CDR2 SFDVKD. The CDR3 is 12 residues long. V was cut by 6 bases and J by 0 bases, with 2 bases left in between. In DNA form, the CDR3 reads TGTGCCACCAGTCCCTCCTACAATGAGCAGTTCTTC. This gives the protein CATSPSYNEQFF.

This clonotype was seen only a few times. The chain recombines TRBV6-6 with TRBJ2-7; D ambiguous. Trimming cost V 6 bases and J 7 bases, with 16 bases left between them. CDR1 MNHNY and CDR2 SVGAGI come from the germline V gene (reference sequence). The CDR3 contains 13 residues. CDR3 amino acids: CASSNDLLWEQYF. The CDR3 DNA reads as TGTGCCAGCAGCAACGACTTGTTGTGGGAGCAGTACTTC.

This clonotype has a handful of counts. The chain recombines TRBV20-1 with TRBJ2-7; TRBD2 aligns across 9 bases. CDR1 DFQATT and CDR2 SNEGSKA come from the germline V gene (reference sequence). V shed 4 bases and J 3 bases; nucleotides not matched to a gene: 10. The CDR3 loop spans 15 amino acids. The CDR3 sequence: CSAKKRGARNYEQYF. The CDR3 DNA sequence: TGCAGTGCTAAAAAGCGGGGGGCCCGAAACTACGAGCAGTACTTC.

This clonotype occurred a few times. The chain has TRBV10-3 and TRBJ1-5; no reliable D call. The V end lost 0 bases, the J end lost 6 bases, and 9 bases lay between the germline ends. The CDR3 extends over 14 amino acids. Germline values: CDR1 ENHRY, CDR2 SYGVKD. The CDR3 reads CAISESGEAQPQHF. The CDR3 DNA reads as TGTGCCATCAGTGAGTCCGGGGAGGCTCAGCCCCAGCATTTT.

The J gene is TRBJ2-3, the V gene TRBV12-3 or TRBV12-4; D not certain. The CDR3 runs 13 residues. The V end lost 6 bases, the J end lost 4 bases, and 11 bases lay between the germline ends. The CDR3 region has the DNA TGTGCCAGCAGCCGATTAGCTGCAGATACGCAGTATTTT. Translating gives CASSRLAADTQYF.

This clonotype turned up a few times. The rearrangement links TRBV6-2 or TRBV6-3 to TRBJ2-1; 7 bases agree with TRBD2. The CDR3 has 12 residues. The germline V gene has CDR1 MNHEY and CDR2 SVGEGT. V was clipped by 2 bases and J by 9 bases; unmatched bases: 1. The CDR3 DNA sequence: TGTGCCAGCAGTTACCAGCGGGGTGAGCAGTTCTTC. Its translation is CASSYQRGEQFF.

This clonotype was counted a few times. The rearrangement links TRBV11-3 to TRBJ2-5; 9 bases fit TRBD1. Trimming removed 5 bases from V and 1 base from J; junction bases left unmatched: 5. Per germline, CDR1 SGHNT and CDR2 YENEEA. This CDR3 has 15 residues. The CDR3 is CASSEGQGFQETQYF. CDR3 bases: TGTGCCAGCAGCGAGGGACAGGGTTTCCAAGAGACCCAGTACTTC.

The rearrangement uses TRBV20-1 and TRBJ1-4; no clear D. The V end lost 2 bases, the J end lost 4 bases, and 8 bases lay between the germline ends. This CDR3 comprises 13 residues. Germline assignment: CDR1 DFQATT and CDR2 SNEGSKA (reference sequence). CDR3 sequence reads: CSARYRNNEKLFF. DNA for the CDR3: TGCAGTGCTAGATACCGGAATAATGAAAAACTGTTTTTT.

This clonotype has just a few counts. The chain carries TRBV7-2 and TRBJ2-3; TRBD2 aligns across 10 bases. Germline CDR1 is SGHTA and CDR2 is FQGNSA. V shed 2 bases, J shed 6 bases, and the junction held 14 bases outside the gene matches. The CDR3 consists of 18 residues. The DNA for the CDR3 is TGTGCCAGCAGCTTAAGTAGCGGGAGGAGGAGACTTCCGGATACGCAGTATTTT. The encoded protein is CASSLSSGRRRLPDTQYF.